This is a list of T cell receptor beta chains from one sample in a study of blood T cells in healthy people across ages. In TCRdb, the 5' RACE reads were re-called with MiXCR into one record per CDR3 protein. The top ten clones hold about 30% of a sample with about 830,000 distinct CDR3 sequences, approximately 67% of them seen once. The sample taken for sequencing was blood. The receptors shown here come from a young man in good health. Each CDR3 is given with its conserved first and last residue. Fields, in order: D gene, V gene, J gene, clone size, CDR3 length, CDR3 protein, CDR3 DNA. D genes are given only for firm matches. Clone size is stated in some rows and not others, as once, few, many or a class when expanded.

D gene: NA; V gene: TRBV20-1; J gene: TRBJ2-7; clone size: NA; CDR3 length: 12; CDR3 protein: CSAAGNSYEQYF; CDR3 DNA: TGCAGTGCTGCCGGGAACTCCTACGAGCAGTACTTC
D gene: NA; V gene: TRBV9; J gene: TRBJ2-5; clone size: NA; CDR3 length: 14; CDR3 protein: CASSVSGGDETQYF; CDR3 DNA: TGTGCCAGCAGCGTATCCGGTGGCGATGAGACCCAGTACTTC
D gene: NA; V gene: TRBV4-3; J gene: TRBJ2-7; clone size: few; CDR3 length: 13; CDR3 protein: CASSQDRMYEQYF; CDR3 DNA: TGCGCCAGCAGCCAAGATCGCATGTACGAGCAGTACTTC
D gene: NA; V gene: TRBV7-2; J gene: TRBJ2-1; clone size: NA; CDR3 length: 16; CDR3 protein: CASSLEGAEGYNEQFF; CDR3 DNA: TGTGCCAGCAGCTTAGAAGGGGCAGAGGGGTACAATGAGCAGTTCTTC
D gene: NA; V gene: TRBV25-1; J gene: TRBJ2-3; clone size: few; CDR3 length: 15; CDR3 protein: CASSDGPRVADTQYF; CDR3 DNA: TGTGCCAGCAGTGACGGGCCCAGGGTAGCAGATACGCAGTATTTT
D gene: TRBD1; V gene: TRBV12-3/TRBV12-4; J gene: TRBJ2-1; clone size: NA; CDR3 length: 16; CDR3 protein: CASSLAQGQGNNEQFF; CDR3 DNA: TGTGCCAGCAGTTTAGCGCAGGGACAGGGGAACAATGAGCAGTTCTTC
D gene: TRBD1; V gene: TRBV2; J gene: TRBJ2-1; clone size: NA; CDR3 length: 16; CDR3 protein: CASGTDQMYSYNEQFF; CDR3 DNA: TGTGCCAGCGGGACAGATCAGATGTACTCCTACAATGAGCAGTTCTTC
D gene: NA; V gene: TRBV29-1; J gene: TRBJ2-7; clone size: few; CDR3 length: 16; CDR3 protein: CSATALLGEGPYEQYF; CDR3 DNA: TGCAGCGCTACCGCCCTCTTGGGAGAAGGTCCCTACGAGCAGTACTTC
D gene: NA; V gene: TRBV9; J gene: TRBJ2-3; clone size: NA; CDR3 length: 13; CDR3 protein: CASSVSYGDTQYF; CDR3 DNA: TGTGCCAGCAGCGTATCCTACGGGGATACGCAGTATTTT
D gene: NA; V gene: TRBV4-3; J gene: TRBJ2-3; clone size: once; CDR3 length: 15; CDR3 protein: CASSADDRSTDTQYF; CDR3 DNA: TGCGCCAGCAGCGCGGACGACCGGTCCACAGATACGCAGTATTTT
D gene: NA; V gene: TRBV13; J gene: TRBJ2-5; clone size: NA; CDR3 length: 15; CDR3 protein: CASSLGPGPQETQYF; CDR3 DNA: TGTGCCAGCAGCTTAGGCCCGGGACCTCAAGAGACCCAGTACTTC
D gene: NA; V gene: TRBV6-5; J gene: TRBJ2-7; clone size: few; CDR3 length: 16; CDR3 protein: CASSYSGTGLLYEQYF; CDR3 DNA: TGTGCCAGCAGTTACTCCGGGACGGGGCTATTGTACGAGCAGTACTTC
D gene: NA; V gene: TRBV28; J gene: TRBJ2-1; clone size: NA; CDR3 length: 13; CDR3 protein: CASSPIGGNEQFF; CDR3 DNA: TGTGCCAGCAGCCCCATTGGGGGTAATGAGCAGTTCTTC
D gene: NA; V gene: TRBV12-3/TRBV12-4; J gene: TRBJ1-1; clone size: NA; CDR3 length: 13; CDR3 protein: CVSSSDPNTEAFF; CDR3 DNA: TGTGTCAGCAGTTCCGATCCGAACACTGAAGCTTTCTTT
D gene: NA; V gene: TRBV7-2; J gene: TRBJ2-1; clone size: NA; CDR3 length: 15; CDR3 protein: CASSADGQGYNEQFF; CDR3 DNA: TGTGCCAGCAGCGCAGACGGCCAAGGGTACAATGAGCAGTTCTTC
D gene: NA; V gene: TRBV20-1; J gene: TRBJ2-1; clone size: NA; CDR3 length: 14; CDR3 protein: CSARRGSERDEQFF; CDR3 DNA: TGCAGTGCTAGGAGGGGGTCGGAGAGGGATGAGCAGTTCTTC
D gene: NA; V gene: TRBV9; J gene: TRBJ1-6; clone size: NA; CDR3 length: 16; CDR3 protein: CASSARQESYNSPLHF; CDR3 DNA: TGTGCCAGCAGCGCCAGACAGGAGTCCTATAATTCACCCCTCCACTTT
D gene: NA; V gene: TRBV7-2; J gene: TRBJ2-3; clone size: NA; CDR3 length: 14; CDR3 protein: CASSLGLFTDTQYF; CDR3 DNA: TGTGCCAGCAGCTTAGGACTTTTCACAGATACGCAGTATTTT
D gene: NA; V gene: TRBV4-3; J gene: TRBJ2-7; clone size: NA; CDR3 length: 15; CDR3 protein: CASSRGTASSYEQYF; CDR3 DNA: TGCGCCAGCAGCCGCGGGACGGCGAGCTCCTACGAGCAGTACTTC
D gene: NA; V gene: TRBV7-2; J gene: TRBJ1-5; clone size: NA; CDR3 length: 15; CDR3 protein: CASNEGGGLIQPQHF; CDR3 DNA: TGTGCCAGCAACGAAGGAGGGGGTTTGATTCAGCCCCAGCATTTT
D gene: TRBD2; V gene: TRBV5-1; J gene: TRBJ2-3; clone size: NA; CDR3 length: 16; CDR3 protein: CASSGLAGGGTDTQYF; CDR3 DNA: TGCGCCAGCAGCGGCTTAGCGGGGGGTGGCACAGATACGCAGTATTTT
D gene: NA; V gene: TRBV5-1; J gene: TRBJ2-1; clone size: NA; CDR3 length: 14; CDR3 protein: CASSLGQGRNEQFF; CDR3 DNA: TGCGCCAGCAGCTTGGGGCAGGGTAGGAATGAGCAGTTCTTC
D gene: TRBD2; V gene: TRBV27; J gene: TRBJ2-2; clone size: NA; CDR3 length: 17; CDR3 protein: CASARLAGDSNTGELFF; CDR3 DNA: TGTGCCAGCGCTAGACTAGCGGGGGACTCGAACACCGGGGAGCTGTTTTTT
D gene: NA; V gene: TRBV21-1; J gene: TRBJ2-7; clone size: once; CDR3 length: 15; CDR3 protein: CASSKIGRSPYEQYF; CDR3 DNA: TGTGCCAGCAGCAAAATTGGCAGAAGTCCCTACGAGCAGTACTTC
D gene: TRBD1; V gene: TRBV7-9; J gene: TRBJ2-6; clone size: NA; CDR3 length: 19; CDR3 protein: CASSTWTGGETTGANVLTF; CDR3 DNA: TGTGCCAGCAGCACCTGGACAGGGGGCGAAACTACTGGGGCCAACGTCCTGACTTTC
D gene: NA; V gene: TRBV9; J gene: TRBJ2-5; clone size: NA; CDR3 length: 13; CDR3 protein: CASSLGMAETQYF; CDR3 DNA: TGTGCCAGCAGCCTAGGGATGGCAGAGACCCAGTACTTC
D gene: TRBD1; V gene: TRBV12-3/TRBV12-4; J gene: TRBJ1-2; clone size: NA; CDR3 length: 15; CDR3 protein: CASSRTGGRNYGYTF; CDR3 DNA: TGTGCCAGCAGTCGGACAGGGGGGAGGAACTATGGCTACACCTTC
D gene: NA; V gene: TRBV28; J gene: TRBJ2-7; clone size: NA; CDR3 length: 14; CDR3 protein: CASSLTQYKNEQYF; CDR3 DNA: TGTGCCAGCAGTTTGACACAATACAAGAACGAGCAGTACTTC
D gene: NA; V gene: TRBV4-3; J gene: TRBJ2-3; clone size: NA; CDR3 length: 14; CDR3 protein: CASSQYDSPDTQYF; CDR3 DNA: TGCGCCAGCAGCCAGTACGACTCGCCAGATACGCAGTATTTT
D gene: NA; V gene: TRBV2; J gene: TRBJ2-4; clone size: once; CDR3 length: 11; CDR3 protein: CASSEMGEQYF; CDR3 DNA: TGTGCCAGCAGTGAAATGGGGGAGCAGTACTTC
D gene: TRBD1; V gene: TRBV5-6; J gene: TRBJ1-1; clone size: NA; CDR3 length: 17; CDR3 protein: CASSKGTGPMIAPEAFF; CDR3 DNA: TGTGCCAGCAGCAAAGGGACAGGACCTATGATCGCCCCTGAAGCTTTCTTT
D gene: TRBD2; V gene: TRBV4-3; J gene: TRBJ2-1; clone size: NA; CDR3 length: 15; CDR3 protein: CASSQGRGGIYEQFF; CDR3 DNA: TGCGCCAGCAGCCAAGGACGGGGGGGCATCTATGAGCAGTTCTTC
D gene: TRBD1; V gene: TRBV6-2/TRBV6-3; J gene: TRBJ1-6; clone size: once; CDR3 length: 15; CDR3 protein: CASSVTNRGNSPLHF; CDR3 DNA: TGTGCCAGCTCAGTGACGAACAGGGGGAATTCACCCCTCCACTTT